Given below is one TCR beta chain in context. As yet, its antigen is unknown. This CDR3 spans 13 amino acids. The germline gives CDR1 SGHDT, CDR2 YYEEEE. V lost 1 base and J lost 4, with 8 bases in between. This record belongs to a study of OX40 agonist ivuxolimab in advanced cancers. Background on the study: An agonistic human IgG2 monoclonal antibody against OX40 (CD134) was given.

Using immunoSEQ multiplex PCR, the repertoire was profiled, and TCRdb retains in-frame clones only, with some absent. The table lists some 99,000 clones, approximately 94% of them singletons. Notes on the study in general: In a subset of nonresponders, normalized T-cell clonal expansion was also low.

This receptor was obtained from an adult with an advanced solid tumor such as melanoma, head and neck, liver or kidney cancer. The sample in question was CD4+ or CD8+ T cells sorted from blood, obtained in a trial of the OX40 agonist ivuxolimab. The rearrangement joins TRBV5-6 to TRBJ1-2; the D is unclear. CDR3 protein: CASSLKLIYGYTF. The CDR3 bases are TGTGCCAGCAGCTTGAAACTGATCTATGGCTACACCTTC.